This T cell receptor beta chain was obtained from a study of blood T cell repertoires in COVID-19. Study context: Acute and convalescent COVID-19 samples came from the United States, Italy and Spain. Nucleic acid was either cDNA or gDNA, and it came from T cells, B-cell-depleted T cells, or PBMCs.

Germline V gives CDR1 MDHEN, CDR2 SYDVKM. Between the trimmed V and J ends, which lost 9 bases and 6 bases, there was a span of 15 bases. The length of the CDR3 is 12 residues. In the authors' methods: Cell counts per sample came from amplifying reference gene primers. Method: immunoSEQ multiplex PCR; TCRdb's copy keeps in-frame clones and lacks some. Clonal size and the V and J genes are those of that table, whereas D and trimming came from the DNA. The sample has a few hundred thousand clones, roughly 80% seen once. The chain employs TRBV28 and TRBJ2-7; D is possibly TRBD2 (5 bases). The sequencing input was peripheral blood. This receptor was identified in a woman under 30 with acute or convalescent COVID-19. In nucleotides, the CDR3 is TGTGCCAGTCAAAAACTAGGTGGCGAGCAGTACTTC. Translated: CASQKLGGEQYF.